This TCR beta chain originates from a study of immune evolution from preneoplasia to lung adenocarcinoma. Findings and caveats of the study: Normal lung had highest clonality; later lesions appeared denser, more diverse.

V was pared by 5 bases and J by 5 bases, with 13 bases of the junction left unmatched. The CDR3 totals 16 residues. In germline, CDR1 is MNHEY, CDR2 SMNVEV (reference sequence). This clone was counted once. No antigen is known for it. TCRdb keeps only in-frame clones here, not all; method: immunoSEQ multiplex PCR. Of about 4,600 clones listed, more than 60% were seen once; the top ten hold approximately 8%. Between the mid-2010s and the late 2010s, patients underwent resection in Japan or China. Each case's diagnosis was confirmed by two pathologists on H&E. The sequence derives from a donor at least 70 years old with lung adenocarcinoma. V is TRBV27 and J is TRBJ2-5, with 8 bases lining up with TRBD1. Sequencing was carried out using FFPE adjacent normal lung tissue. This CDR3 is CASSPVYGQGYETQYF. The CDR3 region has the DNA TGTGCCAGCAGTCCCGTATACGGACAGGGTTACGAGACCCAGTACTTC.